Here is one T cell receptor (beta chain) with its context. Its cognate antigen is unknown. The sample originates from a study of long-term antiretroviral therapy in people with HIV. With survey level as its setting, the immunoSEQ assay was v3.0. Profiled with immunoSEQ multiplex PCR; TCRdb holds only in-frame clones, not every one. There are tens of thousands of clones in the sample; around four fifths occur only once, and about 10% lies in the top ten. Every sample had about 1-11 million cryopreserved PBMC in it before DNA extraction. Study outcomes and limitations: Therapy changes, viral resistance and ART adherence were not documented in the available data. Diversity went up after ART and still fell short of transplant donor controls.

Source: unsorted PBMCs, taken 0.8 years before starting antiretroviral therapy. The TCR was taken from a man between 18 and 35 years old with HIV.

CDR3 residues: CASSLLAGELFF. As DNA, the CDR3 is TGTGCCAGCAGCTTACTGGCCGGGGAGCTGTTTTTT. The chain couples TRBV7-2 to TRBJ2-2, with D hard to call. The V gene lost 2 bases and the J gene lost 6 bases, with 4 bases spanning the gap. This CDR3 has 12 amino acids. Germline CDR1 SGHTA, CDR2 FQGNSA.